Below are 8 T cell receptor beta chains sequenced from a single sample in a study of cytomegalovirus exposure and HLA in healthy donors (dated by TCRdb to 2016 to 2017). Library preparation employed the immunoSEQ multiplex PCR assay. The multiplex PCR relied on a mix of 60 forward primers for TCR Vbeta segments and 13 reverse primers for TCR Jbeta segments. TCRdb retrieved this table from immuneACCESS and kept in-frame rearrangements only. Not all clones are present; in checked studies, unresolved V genes account for under half, and no reason is known for the remainder. The sample includes some 170,000 clones, with 60% to 80% observed a single time. The ten largest account for less than 8% of the sample. Sequencing was carried out using PBMCs. Receptors were obtained from a man aged 35-49 years in good health and CMV-seropositive.

V and J are TRBV19 and TRBJ1-1; no clear D gene. Looked up from germline, CDR1 is LNHDA and CDR2 is SQIVND (reference sequence). This CDR3 has 14 amino acids. V lost 5 bases to trimming and J lost 0 bases, with 10 bases between them. The CDR3, as DNA: TGTGCCAGTAGTGCGCAGGTCCTGAACACTGAAGCTTTCTTT. It is translated as CASSAQVLNTEAFF.

This chain connects TRBV5-4 to TRBJ2-3, with 12 bases aligning to TRBD1. CDR1 is SGHNT, CDR2 YYREEE, per germline (reference sequence). This CDR3 has 16 residues. V was clipped by 4 bases and J by 4 bases; unmatched bases: 7. CDR3 coding DNA: TGTGCCAGCAGCCGAGGGACAGGGGGCAACTCAGATACGCAGTATTTT. Protein product: CASSRGTGGNSDTQYF.

For this clone: Germline and junction disagree at one end, which may indicate a read error. Other DNA sequences in the same sample also yield this CDR3. The gene calls are TRBV5-1 and TRBJ2-6; D might be TRBD1 (5 bases). CDR1 and CDR2 (germline): SGHRS, YFSETQ. CDR3 size: 14 residues. The CDR3 nucleotides read TGCGCCAGCAGCTTGGGTTCTGGGGCCAACGGCCTGACTTTC. Translating gives CASSLGSGANGLTF.

The V and J genes are TRBV6-5 and TRBJ2-3; 9 bases are a match to TRBD2. CDR3 length: 15 residues. Germline CDR1 MNHEY, CDR2 SVGAGI. Trimming at V came to 6 bases and at J to 5 bases, leaving 9 bases not matched to a gene. The CDR3 DNA is TGTGCCAGCAGCCTACTTAGCGGGGGCGGAGATACGCAGTATTTT. This sequence encodes CASSLLSGGGDTQYF.

The rearrangement joins TRBV4-1 to TRBJ1-2, with TRBD1 matching over 10 bases. V lost 0 bases to trimming and J lost 5 bases; unmatched junction nucleotides: 3. The CDR3 sequence is 15 residues long. Germline-derived CDR1 and CDR2 are MGHRA and YSYEKL. The CDR3 region has the DNA TGCGCCAGCAGCCAAGAGGGGACAGGGGTGTATGGCTACACCTTC. Protein product: CASSQEGTGVYGYTF.

The sample holds one count of this clone. The CDR3 here is CASSQGQGETQYF. CDR3 sequence (DNA): TGCGCCAGCAGCCAGGGACAGGGGGAGACCCAGTACTTC. The V call is TRBV5-1, the J call TRBJ2-5; the match to TRBD1 covers 10 bases. This CDR3 has 13 residues. J gave up 5 bases and V 4 bases, and 2 bases lay outside the gene matches. Germline V gene lookup returns CDR1 SGHRS and CDR2 YFSETQ.

Worth noting for this clone: Other DNA sequences in the sample encode the same CDR3. The gene calls are TRBV10-3 and TRBJ2-3; D gene unclear. Germline CDR1 reads ENHRY; CDR2 reads SYGVKD. The V end was cut by 7 bases, the J end by 0 bases, with 8 bases between. CDR3 length: 13 residues. The CDR3 loop is CAITSGSTDTQYF. CDR3 DNA sequence: TGTGCCATCACATCGGGTAGCACAGATACGCAGTATTTT.

The chain combines TRBV7-3 with TRBJ2-1; TRBD2 matches 8 bases. Germline V CDR1 and CDR2: SGHTA, FQGTGA. V shed 5 bases, J shed 4 bases, and the junction held 7 bases outside the gene matches. The CDR3 loop spans 15 amino acids. CDR3 loop: CASSLSSGQYNEQFF. As DNA, the CDR3 is TGTGCCAGCAGCCTCTCTAGCGGGCAATACAATGAGCAGTTCTTC.